This TCR beta chain was obtained from a study of PD-L1 blockade in urothelial cancer. Whole-study context: Male patients with bladder-origin urothelial cancer numbered about 90% of the roughly 29.

The time point was: pretreatment peripheral blood. Each PCR received spiked synthetic TCR analog templates. The table came from immunoSEQ multiplex PCR; TCRdb's copy has only in-frame clones and leaves some out. The table includes about 45,000 clones, roughly 88% detected once. This CDR3 contains 13 residues. Between the trimmed V and J ends, which lost 8 bases and 4 bases, there was a span of 15 bases. Looked up from germline, CDR1 is SGHDN and CDR2 is FVKESK. J is TRBJ2-7 and V is TRBV14; D may be TRBD2 (5 bases). Here the sequenced sample was PBMCs, taken around atezolizumab (anti-PD-L1) treatment. This clonotype was obtained from a donor over 35 with urothelial cancer. This chain's CDR3 is CASPDSWTYEQYF. The CDR3 DNA reads TGTGCCAGCCCCGATTCCTGGACTTACGAGCAGTACTTC.